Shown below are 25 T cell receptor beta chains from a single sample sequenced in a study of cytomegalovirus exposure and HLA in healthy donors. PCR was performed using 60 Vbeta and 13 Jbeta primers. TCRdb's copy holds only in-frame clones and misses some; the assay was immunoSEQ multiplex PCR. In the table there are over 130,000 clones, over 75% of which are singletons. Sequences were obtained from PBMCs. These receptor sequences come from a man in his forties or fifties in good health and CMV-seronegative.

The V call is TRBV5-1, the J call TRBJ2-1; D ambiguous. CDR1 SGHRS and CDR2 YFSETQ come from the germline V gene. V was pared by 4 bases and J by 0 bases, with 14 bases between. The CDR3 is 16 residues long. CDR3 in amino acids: CASSPGWLSSYNEQFF. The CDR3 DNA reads TGCGCCAGCAGCCCGGGTTGGCTAAGCTCCTACAATGAGCAGTTCTTC. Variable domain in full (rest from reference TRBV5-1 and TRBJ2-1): KAGVTQTPRYLIKTRGQQVTLSCSPISGHRSVSWYQQTPGQGLQFLFEYFSETQRNKGNFPGRFSGRQFSNSRSEMNVSTLELGDSALYLCASSPGWLSSYNEQFFGPGTRLTVL.

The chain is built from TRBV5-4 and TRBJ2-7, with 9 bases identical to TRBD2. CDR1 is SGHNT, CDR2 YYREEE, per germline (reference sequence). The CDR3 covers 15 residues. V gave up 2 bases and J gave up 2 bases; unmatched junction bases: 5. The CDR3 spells CASSLRAGGPYEQYF. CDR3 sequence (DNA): TGTGCCAGCAGCTTACGAGCGGGAGGTCCCTACGAGCAGTACTTC. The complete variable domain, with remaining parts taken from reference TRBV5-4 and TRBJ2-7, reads ETGVTQSPTHLIKTRGQQVTLRCSSQSGHNTVSWYQQALGQGPQFIFQYYREEENGRGNFPPRFSGLQFPNYSSELNVNALELDDSALYLCASSLRAGGPYEQYFGPGTRLTVT.

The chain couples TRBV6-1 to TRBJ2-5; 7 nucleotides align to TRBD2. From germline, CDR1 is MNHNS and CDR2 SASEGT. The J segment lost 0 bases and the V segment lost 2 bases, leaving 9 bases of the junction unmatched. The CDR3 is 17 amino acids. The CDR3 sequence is CASSERGGAGDQETQYF. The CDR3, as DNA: TGTGCCAGCAGTGAACGAGGAGGGGCGGGAGACCAAGAGACCCAGTACTTC.

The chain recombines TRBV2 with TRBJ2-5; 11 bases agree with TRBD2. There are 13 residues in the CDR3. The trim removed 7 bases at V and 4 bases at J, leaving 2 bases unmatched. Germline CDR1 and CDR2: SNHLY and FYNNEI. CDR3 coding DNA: TGTGCCAGCACCGGACTAGCGGGAGAGACCCAGTACTTC. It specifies CASTGLAGETQYF.

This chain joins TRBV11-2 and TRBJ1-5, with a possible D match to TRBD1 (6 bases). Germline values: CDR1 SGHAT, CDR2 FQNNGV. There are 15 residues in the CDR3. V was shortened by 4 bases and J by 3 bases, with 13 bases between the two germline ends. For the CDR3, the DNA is TGTGCCAGCAGCTCACTACAGGGAAACAATCAGCCCCAGCATTTT. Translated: CASSSLQGNNQPQHF.

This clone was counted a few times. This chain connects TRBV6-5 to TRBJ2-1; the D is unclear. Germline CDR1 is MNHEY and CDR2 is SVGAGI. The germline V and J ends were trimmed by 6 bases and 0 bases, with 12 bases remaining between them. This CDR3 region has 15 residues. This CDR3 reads CASRIAFSSYNEQFF. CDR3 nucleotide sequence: TGTGCCAGCAGGATCGCTTTTAGCTCCTACAATGAGCAGTTCTTC.

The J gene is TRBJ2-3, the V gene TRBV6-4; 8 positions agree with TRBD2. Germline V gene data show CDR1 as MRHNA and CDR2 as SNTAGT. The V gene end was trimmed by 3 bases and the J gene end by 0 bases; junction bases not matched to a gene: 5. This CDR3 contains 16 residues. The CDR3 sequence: CASSELAGSSTDTQYF. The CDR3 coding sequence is TGTGCCAGCAGTGAGTTAGCGGGATCTAGCACAGATACGCAGTATTTT.

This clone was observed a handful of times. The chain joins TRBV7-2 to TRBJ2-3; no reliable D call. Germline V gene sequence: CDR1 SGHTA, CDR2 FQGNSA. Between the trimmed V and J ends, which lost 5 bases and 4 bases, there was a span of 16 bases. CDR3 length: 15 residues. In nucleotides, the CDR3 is TGTGCCAGCAGCCCAATGCAGAGTCGGGCAGATACGCAGTATTTT. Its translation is CASSPMQSRADTQYF.

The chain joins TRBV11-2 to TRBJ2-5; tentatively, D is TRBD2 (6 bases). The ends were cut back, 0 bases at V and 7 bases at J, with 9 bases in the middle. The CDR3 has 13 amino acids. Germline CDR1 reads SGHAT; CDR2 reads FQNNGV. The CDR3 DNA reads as TGTGCCAGCAGCTTAGATGACGGGGGGACCCAGTACTTC. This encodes CASSLDDGGTQYF.

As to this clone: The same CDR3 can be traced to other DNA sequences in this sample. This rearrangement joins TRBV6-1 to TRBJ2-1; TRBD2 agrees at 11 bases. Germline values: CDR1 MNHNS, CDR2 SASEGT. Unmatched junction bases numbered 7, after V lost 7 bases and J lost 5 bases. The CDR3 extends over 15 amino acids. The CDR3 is CASTPGTSGHNEQFF. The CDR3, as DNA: TGTGCCAGCACCCCGGGGACTAGCGGACACAATGAGCAGTTCTTC.

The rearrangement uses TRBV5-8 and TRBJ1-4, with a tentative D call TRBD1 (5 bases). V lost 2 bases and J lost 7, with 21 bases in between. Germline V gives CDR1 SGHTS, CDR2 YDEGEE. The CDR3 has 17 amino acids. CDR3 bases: TGTGCCAGCAGCTTTGGACACCCAGCGGGTCTAGGTGAAAAACTGTTTTTT. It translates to CASSFGHPAGLGEKLFF.

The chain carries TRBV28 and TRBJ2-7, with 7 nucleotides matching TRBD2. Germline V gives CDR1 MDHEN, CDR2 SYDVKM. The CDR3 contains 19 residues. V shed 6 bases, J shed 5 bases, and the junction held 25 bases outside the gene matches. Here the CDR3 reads CASSHKGVREEERGDEQYF. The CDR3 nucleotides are TGTGCCAGCAGCCATAAAGGGGTACGTGAGGAGGAGCGGGGAGACGAGCAGTACTTC.

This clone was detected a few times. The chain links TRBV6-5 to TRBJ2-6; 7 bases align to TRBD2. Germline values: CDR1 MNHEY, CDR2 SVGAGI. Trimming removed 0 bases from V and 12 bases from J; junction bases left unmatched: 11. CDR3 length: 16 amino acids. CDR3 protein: CASSYSHGGGQGVLTF. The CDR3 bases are TGTGCCAGCAGTTACTCGCATGGGGGAGGGCAGGGCGTCCTGACTTTC.

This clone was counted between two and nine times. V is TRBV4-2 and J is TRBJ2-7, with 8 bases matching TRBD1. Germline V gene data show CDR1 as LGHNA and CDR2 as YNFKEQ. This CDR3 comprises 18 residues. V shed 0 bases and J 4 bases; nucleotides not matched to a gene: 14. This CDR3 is CASSQESQTTGAKYEQYF. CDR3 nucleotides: TGTGCCAGCAGCCAAGAAAGCCAGACGACAGGGGCAAAGTACGAGCAGTACTTC.

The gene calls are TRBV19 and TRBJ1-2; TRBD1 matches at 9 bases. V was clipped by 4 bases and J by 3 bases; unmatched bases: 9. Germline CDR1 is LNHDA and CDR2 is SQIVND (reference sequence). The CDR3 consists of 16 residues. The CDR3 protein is CASSTQNRGLYYGYTF. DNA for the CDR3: TGTGCCAGTAGTACCCAAAACAGGGGGCTCTACTATGGCTACACCTTC.

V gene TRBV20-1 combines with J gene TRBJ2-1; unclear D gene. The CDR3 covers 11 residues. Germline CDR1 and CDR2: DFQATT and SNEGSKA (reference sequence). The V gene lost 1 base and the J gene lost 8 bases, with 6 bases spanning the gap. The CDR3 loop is CSARASDEQFF. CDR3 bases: TGCAGTGCTAGAGCGTCGGATGAGCAGTTCTTC.

CDR3 sequence reads: CASSLFSGGMTSTDTQYF. The CDR3 nucleotides read TGTGCCAGCAGTTTATTCAGCGGGGGAATGACTAGCACAGATACGCAGTATTTT. This sequence joins TRBV27 and TRBJ2-3; 8 bases line up with TRBD2. The germline CDR1 and CDR2 sequences are MNHEY and SMNVEV (reference sequence). With 1 base clipped from V and 0 bases from J, the junction kept 9 bases outside the gene matches. The CDR3 is 18 amino acids.

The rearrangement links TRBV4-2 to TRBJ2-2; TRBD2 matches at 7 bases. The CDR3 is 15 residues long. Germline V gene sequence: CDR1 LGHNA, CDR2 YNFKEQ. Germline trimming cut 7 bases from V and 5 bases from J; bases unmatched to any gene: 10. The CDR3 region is CASNNGGMSTGELFF. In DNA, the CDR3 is TGTGCCAGCAACAACGGGGGGATGAGTACCGGGGAGCTGTTTTTT.

The CDR3 region is CASSLIRPGSNEQFF. The CDR3 DNA reads TGTGCCAGCAGTTTAATCCGACCAGGGTCCAATGAGCAGTTCTTC. This chain links TRBV6-6 with TRBJ2-1; D is possibly TRBD1 (5 bases). The germline CDR1 and CDR2 sequences are MNHNY and SVGAGI (reference sequence). The CDR3 spans 15 residues. V gave up 4 bases and J gave up 6 bases, with 16 bases separating them.

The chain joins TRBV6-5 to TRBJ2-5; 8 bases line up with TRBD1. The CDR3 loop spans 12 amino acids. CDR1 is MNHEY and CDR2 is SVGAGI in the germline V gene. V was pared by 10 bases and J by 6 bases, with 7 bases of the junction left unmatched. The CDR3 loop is CAIGQGPQTQYF. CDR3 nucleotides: TGTGCCATTGGACAGGGACCCCAGACCCAGTACTTC.

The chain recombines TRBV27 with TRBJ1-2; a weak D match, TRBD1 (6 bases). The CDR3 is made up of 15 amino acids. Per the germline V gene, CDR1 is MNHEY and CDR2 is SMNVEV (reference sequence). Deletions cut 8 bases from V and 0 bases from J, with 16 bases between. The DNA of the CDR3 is TGTGCCAGCCGCCGGGACATAGAAGCTAACTATGGCTACACCTTC. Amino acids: CASRRDIEANYGYTF.

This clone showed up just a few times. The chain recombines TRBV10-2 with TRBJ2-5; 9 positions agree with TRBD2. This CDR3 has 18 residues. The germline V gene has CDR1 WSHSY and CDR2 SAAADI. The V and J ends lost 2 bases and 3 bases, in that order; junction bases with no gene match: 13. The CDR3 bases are TGCGCCAGCAGTGAGAGAATAGCGGGGGATCAAGCGAAAGAGACCCAGTACTTC. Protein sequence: CASSERIAGDQAKETQYF.

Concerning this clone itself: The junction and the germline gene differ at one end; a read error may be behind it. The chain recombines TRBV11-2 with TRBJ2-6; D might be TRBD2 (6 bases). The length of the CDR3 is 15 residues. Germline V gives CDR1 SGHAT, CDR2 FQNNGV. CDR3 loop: CASSLGGTGANGLTF. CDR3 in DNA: TGTGCCAGCAGCTTAGGGGGGACTGGGGCCAACGGCCTGACTTTC.

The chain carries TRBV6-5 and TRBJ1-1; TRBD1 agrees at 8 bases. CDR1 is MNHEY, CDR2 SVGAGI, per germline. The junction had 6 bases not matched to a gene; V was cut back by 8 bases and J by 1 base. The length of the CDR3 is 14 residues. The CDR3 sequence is CASSQGVGNTEAFF. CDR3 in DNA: TGTGCCAGCTCACAGGGGGTCGGGAACACTGAAGCTTTCTTT.

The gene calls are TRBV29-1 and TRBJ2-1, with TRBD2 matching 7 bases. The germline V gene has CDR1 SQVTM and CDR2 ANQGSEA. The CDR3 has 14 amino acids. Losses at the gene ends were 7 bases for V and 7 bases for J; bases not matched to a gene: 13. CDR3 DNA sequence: TGCAGCGCCCCATCTGGACTAGTTAGAAATGAGCAGTTCTTC. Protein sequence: CSAPSGLVRNEQFF.